One and the same sample provided the 32 T cell receptor beta chains below, sequenced in a study of vaccination and CD4 T cells after COVID-19. These receptors are not linked to any known antigen. The treatment is: roughly ten-day PBMC culture with coronavirus spike peptide pools or control peptides (ViraFEST assay). These CD4+ T cells came from an unexposed donor, sampled before the COVID-19 pandemic (2011-2018). Cultured CD4+ T cells had their DNA profiled by the Oncomine TCR Beta short-read assay. Genomic DNA was isolated from CD4+ T cells that had been cultured. Via MiXCR, TCRdb re-called the PCR reads, giving one row per CDR3 protein. The sample lists under 7,500 distinct CDR3 sequences; around a third were seen once. The sequenced material came from CD4+ T cells from blood, cultured in vitro. Receptors were obtained from a human donor in good health.

In this sample, this clonotype turned up a few times. The CDR3: CASSSGRGVGYEQYF. CDR3 bases: TGTGCCAGCTCTTCGGGCAGGGGGGTCGGGTACGAGCAGTACTTC. The genes are TRBV6-1 and TRBJ2-7; tentatively, D is TRBD1 (7 bases). V shed 8 bases and J shed 4 bases, with 21 bases lying between them. CDR1 and CDR2 from the germline V gene are MNHNS and SASEGT. There are 15 residues in the CDR3.

With respect to this clonotype: The junction departs from germline at one end; a sequencing error may be responsible. The rearrangement joins TRBV6-1 to TRBJ2-1; weak D call: TRBD2 (5 bases). Germline V gene data show CDR1 as MNHNS and CDR2 as SASEGT. This CDR3 comprises 16 residues. CDR3: CASSLTDAGSYSEQFF. CDR3 coding DNA: TGTGCCAGCAGTCTGACTGATGCGGGCTCCTACAGTGAGCAGTTCTTC.

J is TRBJ1-1 and V is TRBV7-2; weak D call: TRBD1 (6 bases). There are 13 residues in the CDR3. Germline V gene data show CDR1 as SGHTA and CDR2 as FQGNSA. Trimming left V 5 bases short and J 1 base short, with 8 bases between. The CDR3 DNA reads as TGTGCCAGCAGCCTACAGGGGAACACTGAAGCTTTCTTT. Its translation is CASSLQGNTEAFF.

This clonotype was detected a few times. This chain uses TRBV21-1 with TRBJ1-1; TRBD1 is the table's D call, not checked against the DNA. TRBV21-1 is annotated as a pseudogene. The CDR3 has 17 amino acids. The CDR3 DNA follows: TGTGCCAGCAGCACAAGAGGGGAGCAGGGGGCGCGTTGGAGGGCTTTCTTT. Translated: CASSTRGEQGARWRAFF.

The chain employs TRBV20-1 and TRBJ2-1, with TRBD1 as a possible D gene (5 bases). The V and J ends lost 5 bases and 8 bases respectively, with 19 bases between them. Germline lookup yields CDR1 DFQATT and CDR2 SNEGSKA (reference sequence). The CDR3 has 14 residues. Here the CDR3 reads CSAPSDNLLDEQFF. The CDR3 DNA reads TGCAGTGCTCCCTCGGACAACTTATTAGATGAGCAGTTCTTC.

This sequence joins TRBV7-3 and TRBJ2-1; D unclear. The V and J ends lost 8 bases and 0 bases respectively, with 8 bases between them. This CDR3 has 13 residues. Per germline, CDR1 SGHTA and CDR2 FQGTGA. CDR3 in amino acids: CASALSSYNEQFF. As DNA, the CDR3 is TGTGCCAGCGCCCTTAGCTCCTACAATGAGCAGTTCTTC. Together with reference TRBV7-3 and TRBJ2-1, the CDR3 gives the full variable domain: GAGVSQTPSNKVTEKGKYVELRCDPISGHTALYWYRQSLGQGPEFLIYFQGTGAADDSGLPNDRFFAVRPEGSVSTLKIQRTERGDSAVYLCASALSSYNEQFFGPGTRLTVL.

The rearrangement links TRBV7-2 to TRBJ1-5; D uncertain. The CDR3 spans 15 residues. Germline lookup yields CDR1 SGHTA and CDR2 FQGNSA. V shed 2 bases and J shed 1 base, with 9 bases lying between them. CDR3 DNA: TGTGCCAGCAGCTTATCGTTTGCGAGCAATCAGCCCCAGCATTTT. It translates to CASSLSFASNQPQHF.

J is TRBJ1-1 and V is TRBV20-1, with D maybe TRBD1 (5 bases). Trimming removed 0 bases from V and 0 bases from J, with 11 bases in between. Germline lookup yields CDR1 DFQATT and CDR2 SNEGSKA (reference sequence). The CDR3 extends over 15 amino acids. CDR3 DNA: TGCAGTGCTAGAGATGCCACAGGATTGAACACTGAAGCTTTCTTT. Translated, it gives CSARDATGLNTEAFF.

The V and J genes are TRBV25-1 and TRBJ2-1; 12 nucleotides agree with TRBD2. Germline-derived CDR1 and CDR2 are MGHDK and SYGVNS. After removal of 1 base from V and 2 bases from J, the junction contained 6 bases not matched to a gene. The CDR3 has 18 residues. The CDR3 region has the DNA TGTGCCAGCAGTGAATGGGGGGCTAGCGGGAGGGCCTACAATGAGCAGTTCTTC. This encodes CASSEWGASGRAYNEQFF.

The sample holds one count of this clonotype. This rearrangement joins TRBV7-8 to TRBJ1-4; 7 bases match TRBD1. The CDR3 contains 13 residues. The germline CDR1 and CDR2 sequences are SGHVS and FQNEAQ. J gave up 12 bases and V 2 bases, and 6 bases lay outside the gene matches. The CDR3: CASSLRGGLQLFF. The CDR3 DNA sequence: TGTGCCAGCAGCTTACGAGGGGGCCTCCAACTGTTTTTT.

This chain connects TRBV7-2 to TRBJ2-2, with 9 bases identical to TRBD1. The germline gives CDR1 SGHTA, CDR2 FQGNSA. The V gene end was trimmed by 0 bases and the J gene end by 6 bases; junction bases not matched to a gene: 5. The length of the CDR3 is 16 residues. The CDR3 is CASSLAGTGWAGELFF. CDR3 bases: TGTGCCAGCAGCTTAGCCGGGACAGGGTGGGCCGGGGAGCTGTTTTTT.

The V and J genes are TRBV20-1 and TRBJ2-1; 8 nucleotides match TRBD2. Per the germline V gene, CDR1 is DFQATT and CDR2 is SNEGSKA (reference sequence). V dropped 3 bases and J dropped 9; count of bases not matched to a gene: 7. The CDR3 extends over 13 amino acids. The CDR3, as DNA: TGCAGTGCTAGTCGGCGGGAGGAGGTTGAGCAGTTCTTC. Protein sequence: CSASRREEVEQFF.

The chain carries TRBV20-1 and TRBJ2-2; 7 bases map to TRBD1. V dropped 1 base and J dropped 3; count of bases not matched to a gene: 14. Germline lookup yields CDR1 DFQATT and CDR2 SNEGSKA (reference sequence). The CDR3 loop spans 18 amino acids. The DNA of the CDR3 is TGCAGTGCTAGAGCCAGTTTCGGCAGGGGGACGCACACCGGGGAGCTGTTTTTT. This translates into CSARASFGRGTHTGELFF.

This chain connects TRBV6-1 to TRBJ2-3; 12 bases line up with TRBD2. The CDR3 has 19 amino acids. Germline CDR1 reads MNHNS; CDR2 reads SASEGT. The V and J ends lost 5 bases and 6 bases, in that order; junction bases with no gene match: 18. The CDR3 DNA is TGTGCCAGCAGTCGAAGGCCCCAGGCTAGCGGGAGGGCCGGGGATACGCAGTATTTT. As protein: CASSRRPQASGRAGDTQYF.

This clonotype was observed a few times. The V gene is TRBV25-1, the J gene TRBJ2-3, with D possibly being TRBD2 (5 bases). Trimming shortened V by 4 bases and J by 7 bases, and 12 bases separated the two germline ends. The CDR3 spans 13 residues. Germline V gives CDR1 MGHDK, CDR2 SYGVNS. The CDR3 region is CASSGVDSNTQYF. CDR3 nucleotide sequence: TGTGCCAGCAGTGGGGTGGACTCGAATACGCAGTATTTT.

This sequence joins TRBV11-3 and TRBJ2-1; no firm D call. The V end was cut by 1 base, the J end by 3 bases, with 4 bases between. CDR3 length: 13 residues. The V gene's germline CDR1 is SGHNT and CDR2 YENEEA. CDR3 sequence: CASSLGYYNEQFF. CDR3 in DNA: TGTGCCAGCAGCTTAGGGTACTACAATGAGCAGTTCTTC.

This clonotype was seen a few times. The genes are TRBV10-3 and TRBJ1-2; TRBD1 matches 9 bases. The CDR3 consists of 17 residues. From germline, CDR1 is ENHRY and CDR2 SYGVKD. Germline trimming cut 0 bases from V and 4 bases from J; bases unmatched to any gene: 9. CDR3: CAISESSSGQGLYGYTF. CDR3 DNA sequence: TGTGCCATCAGTGAGTCAAGCTCGGGACAGGGACTCTATGGCTACACCTTC.

The rearrangement uses TRBV2 and TRBJ2-1; 9 bases agree with TRBD2. The germline V gene has CDR1 SNHLY and CDR2 FYNNEI. V shed 2 bases and J 4 bases; nucleotides not matched to a gene: 6. The CDR3 sequence is 16 residues long. This CDR3 is CASSEQTSGLYNEQFF. CDR3 DNA sequence: TGTGCCAGCAGTGAACAGACTAGCGGATTATACAATGAGCAGTTCTTC.

V gene TRBV7-2 combines with J gene TRBJ1-1, with D unresolved. V dropped 6 bases and J dropped 6 bases, with 11 bases sitting between them. The germline V gene has CDR1 SGHTA and CDR2 FQGNSA. The CDR3 is 12 amino acids. In nucleotides, the CDR3 is TGTGCCAGCAGAAGCCGAAGACCTGAAGCTTTCTTT. Translating gives CASRSRRPEAFF.

This clonotype was found a few times. As DNA, the CDR3 is TGTGCCAGCAGCTTAGATTCGCGGGAGGGCACAGATACGCAGTATTTT. It translates to CASSLDSREGTDTQYF. The V call is TRBV11-1, the J call TRBJ2-3; 8 bases match TRBD2. Germline CDR1 reads SGHAT; CDR2 reads FQDESV (reference sequence). The CDR3 spans 16 residues. V shed 1 base and J 1 base; nucleotides not matched to a gene: 4.

By its share, this clonotype is medium-sized. V is TRBV24-1 and J is TRBJ2-1; a possible D gene is TRBD2 (5 bases). V was clipped by 3 bases and J by 5 bases, with 16 bases between them. CDR1 KGHDR and CDR2 SFDVKD come from the germline V gene. This CDR3 spans 16 amino acids. CDR3 residues: CATSDRGPLSNNEQFF. DNA for the CDR3: TGTGCCACCAGTGATCGAGGGCCGCTCTCGAACAATGAGCAGTTCTTC.

The rearrangement uses TRBV11-3 and TRBJ2-3; D is uncertain. Germline V gene sequence: CDR1 SGHNT, CDR2 YENEEA. V was trimmed by 8 bases and J by 5 bases, leaving 14 bases between them. CDR3 length: 13 amino acids. CDR3 DNA sequence: TGTGCCAGCTCGCTCTCATGGGGAGATACGCAGTATTTT. It yields the protein CASSLSWGDTQYF.

The genes are TRBV20-1 and TRBJ2-2; D unclear. CDR3 size: 16 residues. Germline V gives CDR1 DFQATT, CDR2 SNEGSKA (reference sequence). Trimming cost V 2 bases and J 0 bases, with 13 bases left between them. The CDR3 here is CSARMAGVPNTGELFF. CDR3 bases: TGCAGTGCTAGAATGGCAGGCGTACCGAACACCGGGGAGCTGTTTTTT.

The rearrangement joins TRBV7-2 to TRBJ2-7, with 8 bases lining up with TRBD1. Trimming removed 1 base from V and 12 bases from J; junction bases left unmatched: 11. The CDR3 is 14 residues long. CDR1 SGHTA and CDR2 FQGNSA come from the germline V gene. CDR3 nucleotide sequence: TGTGCCAGCAGCTTAGGGGGACAGGTAACCACACCGTACTTC. Protein: CASSLGGQVTTPYF.

The chain is built from TRBV28 and TRBJ2-7; perhaps TRBD1 as D (5 bases). Per germline, CDR1 MDHEN and CDR2 SYDVKM. The CDR3 has 12 amino acids. Trimming stripped 8 bases from V and 6 bases from J, with 14 bases between. CDR3: CASGQGLSEQYF. The CDR3 nucleotides are TGTGCCAGCGGGCAGGGTTTATCCGAGCAGTACTTC.

This rearrangement joins TRBV19 to TRBJ2-1; D call uncertain. This CDR3 spans 14 amino acids. V was pared by 10 bases and J by 0 bases, with 13 bases between. CDR1 LNHDA and CDR2 SQIVND come from the germline V gene (reference sequence). This chain's CDR3 is CATRPPSSYNEQFF. The CDR3 DNA is TGTGCCACGAGGCCTCCGAGCTCCTACAATGAGCAGTTCTTC.

This clonotype was counted only a few times. CDR3 DNA sequence: TGCAGTGCTAGGGCAAACAGGGGAGGAAATCAGCCCCAGCATTTT. This encodes CSARANRGGNQPQHF. V is TRBV20-1 and J is TRBJ1-5; 7 nucleotides line up with TRBD1. With V trimmed by 3 bases and J by 4 bases, 9 bases remained unmatched. Germline lookup yields CDR1 DFQATT and CDR2 SNEGSKA (reference sequence). The CDR3 extends over 15 amino acids.

This chain connects TRBV21-1 to TRBJ2-7. TRBV21-1 is a documented pseudogene. The CDR3 is made up of 15 amino acids. The CDR3 here is CASSFQSLRSYEQYF. CDR3 in DNA: TGTGCCAGCAGCTTCCAAAGTCTCCGCTCCTACGAGCAGTACTTC.

This chain uses TRBV6-1 with TRBJ2-5; 11 nucleotides agree with TRBD2. This CDR3 is built from 15 residues. J lost 5 bases, V lost 6 bases, and 8 bases had no gene match. Germline V gene lookup returns CDR1 MNHNS and CDR2 SASEGT. The CDR3 sequence: CASRTTSGAMETQYF. In nucleotides, the CDR3 is TGTGCCAGCAGGACGACTAGCGGGGCAATGGAGACCCAGTACTTC.

This rearrangement joins TRBV20-1 to TRBJ2-5; no reliable D call. Germline CDR1 and CDR2: DFQATT and SNEGSKA (reference sequence). Trimming took 6 bases from V and 3 from J, leaving 8 bases between them. CDR3 length: 11 amino acids. CDR3 sequence reads: CSAPTEETQYF. The DNA for the CDR3 is TGCAGTGCCCCGACTGAAGAGACCCAGTACTTC.

There are a few counts of this clonotype. The chain employs TRBV20-1 and TRBJ2-6, with TRBD2 as a possible D gene (5 bases). V dropped 2 bases and J dropped 0 bases, with 11 bases sitting between them. This CDR3 has 16 residues. Germline CDR1 and CDR2: DFQATT and SNEGSKA (reference sequence). CDR3 nucleotide sequence: TGCAGTGCTAGAAGGACGGGGAACTCTGGGGCCAACGTCCTGACTTTC. As protein: CSARRTGNSGANVLTF.

The sample holds a few counts of this clonotype. This chain uses TRBV10-3 with TRBJ2-2, with D tentatively TRBD2 (6 bases). There are 14 residues in the CDR3. The germline CDR1 and CDR2 sequences are ENHRY and SYGVKD. The V end lost 2 bases, the J end lost 6 bases, and 10 bases lay between the germline ends. The CDR3 nucleotides are TGTGCCATCAGTGAGGCTAGCGTGGCCGGGGAGCTGTTTTTT. This translates into CAISEASVAGELFF.